The clone carrying this T cell receptor (beta chain) appeared a few times. Its antigen remains unidentified. Germline V CDR1 and CDR2: SGHDT, YYEEEE. The CDR3 totals 13 residues. V dropped 2 bases and J dropped 5 bases, with 10 bases sitting between them. The time point was: newly diagnosed GD, antithyroid drugs for less than 3 months. PBMC-extracted RNA yielded the TCR library. The TCR beta library used iRepertoire HTBI primers with Arm-PCR amplification of CDR3. TCRdb independently ran MiXCR on the multiplex PCR reads; one entry per CDR3 protein. This repertoire shows roughly 380,000 distinct CDR3 sequences, about 16% found once; its top ten account for approximately 22%. This sample was included in a study of regulatory T cells in long-lasting Graves disease. Points from the study as a whole: With persistent disease, TRBV28, TRBJ1-2 and TRBJ2-5 were the favored segments. Samples came from peripheral blood alone, without thyroid tissue.

This specimen consisted of peripheral blood mononuclear cells (PBMCs), obtained at new diagnosis, from a patient treated with antithyroid drugs. The gene calls are TRBV5-6 and TRBJ2-5; weak D call: TRBD1 (6 bases). This TCR was recovered from a female donor with Graves disease. CDR3 in amino acids: CASSFQGTETQYF. The CDR3 region has the DNA TGTGCCAGCAGCTTTCAGGGGACGGAGACCCAGTACTTC.